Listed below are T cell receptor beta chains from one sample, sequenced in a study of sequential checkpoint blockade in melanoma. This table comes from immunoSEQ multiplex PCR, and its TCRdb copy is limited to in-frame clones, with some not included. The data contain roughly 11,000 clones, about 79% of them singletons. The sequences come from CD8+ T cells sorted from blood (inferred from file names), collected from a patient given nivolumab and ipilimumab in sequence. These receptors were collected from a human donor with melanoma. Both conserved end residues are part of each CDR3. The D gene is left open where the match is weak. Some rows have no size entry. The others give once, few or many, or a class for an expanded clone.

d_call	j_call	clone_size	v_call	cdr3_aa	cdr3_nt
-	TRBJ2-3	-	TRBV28	CASSLQGSTDTQYF	TGTGCCAGCAGTTTACAGGGGAGCACAGATACGCAGTATTTT
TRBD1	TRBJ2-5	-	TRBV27	CASSKLTGGETQYF	TGTGCCAGCAGTAAATTGACAGGGGGGGAGACCCAGTACTTC
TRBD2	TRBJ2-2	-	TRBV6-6	CASSPLAGELTGELFF	TGTGCCAGCAGCCCACTAGCGGGGGAATTGACCGGGGAGCTGTTTTTT
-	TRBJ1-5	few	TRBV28	CASSPTGFNQPQHF	TGTGCCAGCAGCCCCACAGGGTTCAATCAGCCCCAGCATTTT
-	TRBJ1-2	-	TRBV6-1	CASSSGEGGLHGYTF	TGTGCCAGCAGTTCCGGAGAGGGGGGGCTCCATGGCTACACCTTC
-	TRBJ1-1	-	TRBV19	CASRTAQLNTEAFF	TGTGCCAGTAGGACAGCCCAGTTGAACACTGAAGCTTTCTTT
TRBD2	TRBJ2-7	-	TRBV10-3	CAISPRLADADEQYF	TGTGCCATCAGTCCTCGACTAGCGGATGCGGACGAGCAGTACTTC
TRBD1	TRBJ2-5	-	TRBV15	CATSFLGITTGGETQYF	TGTGCCACCAGCTTCCTGGGAATAACAACAGGGGGAGAGACCCAGTACTTC
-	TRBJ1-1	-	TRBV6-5	CASSASRGNTEAFF	TGTGCCAGCAGTGCCAGTCGGGGGAACACTGAAGCTTTCTTT
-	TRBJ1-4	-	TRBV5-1	CASSLGQGWDEKLFF	TGCGCCAGCAGCTTGGGGCAGGGGTGGGATGAAAAACTGTTTTTT
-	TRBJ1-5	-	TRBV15	CATSRDSRQSGMLQPQHF	TGTGCCACCAGCAGAGATTCCAGGCAGTCGGGGATGCTTCAGCCCCAGCATTTT
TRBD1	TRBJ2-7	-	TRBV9	CASSPRTGGYEQYF	TGTGCCAGCAGCCCCCGGACAGGGGGCTACGAGCAGTACTTC
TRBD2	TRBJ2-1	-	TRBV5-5	CASSPTGGGAYNEQFF	TGTGCCAGCAGCCCCACTGGCGGGGGGGCGTATAATGAGCAGTTCTTC
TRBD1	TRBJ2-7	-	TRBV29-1	CSVEVGTGSHEQYF	TGCAGCGTTGAGGTCGGGACAGGCTCCCACGAGCAGTACTTC
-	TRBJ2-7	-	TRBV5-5	CASSLESEGDEQYF	TGTGCCAGCAGCTTAGAAAGTGAGGGGGACGAGCAGTACTTC
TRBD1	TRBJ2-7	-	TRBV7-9	CASSLAVTGGDEQYF	TGTGCCAGCAGCTTAGCCGTGACAGGGGGCGACGAGCAGTACTTC
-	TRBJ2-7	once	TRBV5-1	CASSLADEGTYEQYF	TGCGCCAGCAGCTTGGCCGACGAGGGCACCTACGAGCAGTACTTC
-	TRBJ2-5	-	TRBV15	CATSRPRAQRVNFSPETQYF	TGTGCCACCAGCAGACCCCGGGCGCAGAGGGTAAATTTTAGCCCGGAGACCCAGTACTTC
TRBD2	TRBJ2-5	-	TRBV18	CASSPSPPAGVQETQYF	TGTGCCAGCTCACCAAGTCCGCCAGCGGGGGTCCAAGAGACCCAGTACTTC
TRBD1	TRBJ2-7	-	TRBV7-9	CASSSGTEGTYEQYF	TGTGCCAGCAGTTCAGGGACAGAGGGTACCTACGAGCAGTACTTC
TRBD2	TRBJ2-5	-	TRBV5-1	CASSGGTSGETQYF	TGCGCCAGCAGCGGGGGGACTAGCGGCGAGACCCAGTACTTC
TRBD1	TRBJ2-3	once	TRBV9	CASSVVGTGPDTQYF	TGTGCCAGCAGCGTAGTGGGGACAGGGCCAGATACGCAGTATTTT
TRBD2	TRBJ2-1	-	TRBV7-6	CASSASLAGGPDEQFF	TGTGCCAGCAGCGCCTCACTAGCGGGGGGGCCCGATGAGCAGTTCTTC
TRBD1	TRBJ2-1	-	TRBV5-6	CASSLEGGAYNEQFF	TGTGCCAGCAGCTTGGAAGGGGGCGCCTACAATGAGCAGTTCTTC
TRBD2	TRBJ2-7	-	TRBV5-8	CASSQDSPGLAGFQQYF	TGTGCCAGCAGCCAAGACTCTCCGGGACTAGCGGGGTTCCAGCAGTACTTC
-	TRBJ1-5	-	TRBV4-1	CASSQEHNQPQHF	TGCGCCAGCAGCCAAGAACACAATCAGCCCCAGCATTTT
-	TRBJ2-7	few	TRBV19	CASSIRGGTATYEQYF	TGTGCCAGTAGTATACGCGGGGGGACAGCGACCTACGAGCAGTACTTC
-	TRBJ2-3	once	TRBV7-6	CASSFRGRDTQYF	TGTGCCAGCAGCTTCCGGGGGAGGGATACGCAGTATTTT
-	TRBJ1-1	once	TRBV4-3	CASSQESRTDLNTEAFF	TGCGCCAGCAGCCAAGAATCCCGGACAGATTTGAACACTGAAGCTTTCTTT
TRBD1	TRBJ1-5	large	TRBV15	CATSSVQGGHQPQHF	TGTGCCACCAGCAGTGTACAGGGGGGACATCAGCCCCAGCATTTT
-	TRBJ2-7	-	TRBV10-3	CAISESGLRSSYEQYF	TGTGCCATCAGTGAGTCGGGACTTAGGAGCTCCTACGAGCAGTACTTC
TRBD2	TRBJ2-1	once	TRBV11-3	CASSFLRGGDEQFF	TGTGCCAGCAGCTTTCTACGGGGGGGAGATGAGCAGTTCTTC
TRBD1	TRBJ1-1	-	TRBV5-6	CASSLEGQGLSEAFF	TGTGCCAGCAGCTTGGAGGGACAGGGTTTATCTGAAGCTTTCTTT
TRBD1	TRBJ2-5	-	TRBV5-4	CASSWDSGQETQYF	TGTGCCAGCAGCTGGGACAGTGGTCAAGAGACCCAGTACTTC
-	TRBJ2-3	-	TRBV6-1	CASSEVGRITDTQYF	TGTGCCAGCAGTGAAGTGGGCAGGATCACAGATACGCAGTATTTT
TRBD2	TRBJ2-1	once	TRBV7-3	CASSTLSGGTDNEQFF	TGTGCCAGCAGCACCCTTAGCGGGGGGACCGACAATGAGCAGTTCTTC
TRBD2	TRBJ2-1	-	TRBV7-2	CASSLGAGGSDYNEQFF	TGTGCCAGCAGCTTAGGGGCGGGGGGATCGGATTACAATGAGCAGTTCTTC
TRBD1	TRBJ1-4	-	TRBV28	CASSLFQEQGDEKLFF	TGTGCCAGCAGTTTATTTCAGGAACAGGGGGATGAAAAACTGTTTTTT
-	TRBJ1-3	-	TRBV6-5	CASSYYGGNTIYF	TGTGCCAGCAGTTACTACGGTGGAAACACCATATATTTT
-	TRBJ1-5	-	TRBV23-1	CASSRDSNQPQHF	TGCGCCAGCAGCCGGGATAGCAATCAGCCCCAGCATTTT
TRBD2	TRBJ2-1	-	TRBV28	CASSFGRARWNEQFF	TGTGCCAGCAGTTTTGGGAGGGCCCGATGGAATGAGCAGTTCTTC
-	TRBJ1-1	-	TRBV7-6	CASSSRVLGTEAFF	TGTGCCAGCAGCTCCAGGGTTTTGGGCACTGAAGCTTTCTTT
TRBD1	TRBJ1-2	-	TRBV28	CASSQNHGQGATYGYTF	TGTGCCAGCAGCCAAAACCACGGACAGGGGGCTACGTATGGCTACACCTTC
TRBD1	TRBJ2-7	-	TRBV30	CAWTLGTGVHEQYF	TGTGCCTGGACCCTGGGGACAGGGGTGCACGAGCAGTACTTC
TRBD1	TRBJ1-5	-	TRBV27	CASSPWDRGNQPQHF	TGTGCCAGCAGTCCCTGGGACAGGGGCAATCAGCCCCAGCATTTT
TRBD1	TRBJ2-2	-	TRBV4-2	CASSQVGAGGAVGELFF	TGTGCCAGCAGCCAAGTAGGGGCAGGGGGCGCCGTCGGGGAGCTGTTTTTT
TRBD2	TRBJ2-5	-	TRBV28	CASSYRTRRIQETQYF	TGTGCCAGCAGCTATCGGACTAGGAGGATACAAGAGACCCAGTACTTC
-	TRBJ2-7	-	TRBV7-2	CASSFPRYEQYF	TGTGCCAGCAGCTTTCCCCGCTACGAGCAGTACTTC
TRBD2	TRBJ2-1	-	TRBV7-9	CASSGGLAWDYNEQFF	TGTGCCAGCAGCGGGGGACTAGCCTGGGACTACAATGAGCAGTTCTTC
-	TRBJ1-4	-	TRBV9	CASSAGTTNEKLFF	TGTGCCAGCAGCGCCGGGACAACTAATGAAAAACTGTTTTTT
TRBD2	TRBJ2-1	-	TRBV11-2	CASSLGLAGGWVNEQFF	TGTGCCAGCAGCTTAGGATTGGCGGGGGGATGGGTGAATGAGCAGTTCTTC
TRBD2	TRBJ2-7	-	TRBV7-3	CASSPGLGEYEQYF	TGTGCCAGCAGCCCGGGACTAGGCGAGTACGAGCAGTACTTC
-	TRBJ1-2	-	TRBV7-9	CASSPRQLSRDYGYTF	TGTGCCAGCAGCCCGAGACAGTTATCAAGGGACTATGGCTACACCTTC
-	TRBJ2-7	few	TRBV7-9	CASSLDSDRNYEQYF	TGTGCCAGCAGCTTAGATTCGGACAGAAACTACGAGCAGTACTTC
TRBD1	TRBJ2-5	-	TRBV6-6	CASSWAQGALMETQYF	TGTGCCAGCAGTTGGGCCCAGGGGGCCTTGATGGAGACCCAGTACTTC
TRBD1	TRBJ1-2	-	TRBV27	CASSARDRVVVDYGYTF	TGTGCCAGCAGTGCCCGGGACAGGGTCGTGGTGGACTATGGCTACACCTTC
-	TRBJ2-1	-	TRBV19	CASSIQGSREQFF	TGTGCCAGTAGTATCCAGGGTTCGCGTGAGCAGTTCTTC
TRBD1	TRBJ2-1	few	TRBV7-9	CASTHRDRPYNEQFF	TGTGCCAGCACCCACCGGGACAGGCCTTACAATGAGCAGTTCTTC
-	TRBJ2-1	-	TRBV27	CASSLLENNEQFF	TGTGCCAGCAGTTTACTGGAGAATAATGAGCAGTTCTTC